This T cell receptor (beta chain) was captured by sequencing in a study of T cell responses to AZD1222 COVID-19 vaccine. Overall study context: Pooled together were second doses at about 4 or about 12 weeks.

V was pared by 3 bases and J by 4 bases, with 7 bases between. CDR3 length: 13 residues. The germline V gene encodes CDR1 KGHSH and CDR2 LQKENI. Findings and limits, study-wide: Once two AZD1222 doses were given, Spike-specific TCR breadth and depth went up. Repertoires were collected only later (after the peak T cell response had occurred).

The data were produced by immunoSEQ multiplex PCR, yet TCRdb's version contains in-frame clones alone and is incomplete. This table holds 120,000 to 150,000 clones, 91% found once. Points on this clone: Its cognate antigen is unknown.

The specimen was peripheral blood, collected on day 0 of AZD1222 vaccination. This sequence originates from an adult in good health. This sequence joins TRBV18 and TRBJ1-3; the D is unclear. The CDR3 DNA is TGTGCCAGCTCACCGGCGGTAGGAAACACCATATATTTT. Its translation is CASSPAVGNTIYF.